These T cell receptor beta chains were read from a single sample in a study of graft-versus-host responses after intestinal transplantation. Profiled with immunoSEQ multiplex PCR; TCRdb holds only in-frame clones, not every one. The sample comprises 30,000 to 50,000 clones, 90% to 95% of which are singletons, and less than 0.25% rests with the top ten. No antigen has been assigned to these receptors. The sequencing here drew on unstimulated CD8+ T cells sorted from spleen or lymph node cells, taken before transplant. The receptors come from a human donor who was the organ donor for an intestinal transplant. Each CDR3 is given with its conserved first and last residue. A D gene is named only where the DNA matches it firmly. For some rows the clone size is stated as once, few or many, or as a class when expanded; others skip it.

D gene	V gene	clone size	J gene	CDR3 DNA	CDR3 protein
NA	TRBV2	NA	TRBJ1-2	TGTGCCAGCAGTGAAGCTGGTGACTACTATGGCTACACCTTC	CASSEAGDYYGYTF
TRBD1	TRBV4-2	NA	TRBJ2-7	TGTGCCAGCAGCCAAGAGGGGGACAGGGCCTACGAGCAGTACTTC	CASSQEGDRAYEQYF
TRBD2	TRBV10-3	NA	TRBJ2-1	TGTGCCATCGGACCTGGCGGGGGGGACTCCTACAATGAGCAGTTCTTC	CAIGPGGGDSYNEQFF
NA	TRBV4-3	NA	TRBJ1-1	TGCGCCAGCAGCCAAGTGACTTACACTGAAGCTTTCTTT	CASSQVTYTEAFF
NA	TRBV15	NA	TRBJ2-1	TGTGCCACCAGCAGACCCTGGGTAGAGGCCCTTCCTCCTAACGAGCAGTTCTTC	CATSRPWVEALPPNEQFF
NA	TRBV5-8	NA	TRBJ1-1	TGTGCCAGCAGCTTCTGGGGGGAGATGGCTTTCTTT	CASSFWGEMAFF
NA	TRBV4-1	NA	TRBJ1-2	TGCGCCAGCAGCCAAGGCAGGGGAGGCTATGGCTACACCTTC	CASSQGRGGYGYTF
NA	TRBV27	NA	TRBJ1-5	TGTGCCAGCAGTTTAGGGGGAAGCAATCAGCCCCAGCATTTT	CASSLGGSNQPQHF
NA	TRBV9	NA	TRBJ1-1	TGTGCCAGCAGCGTAGGGGCAGGGTGGTTGAACACTGAAGCTTTCTTT	CASSVGAGWLNTEAFF
NA	TRBV2	NA	TRBJ2-1	TGTGCCAGCGACTTTGCGGAAGGGGGTGAGCAGTTCTTC	CASDFAEGGEQFF
NA	TRBV15	NA	TRBJ2-5	TGTGCCACCAGCAGAGTTATCCAGGCCTCCACCCAAGAGACCCAGTACTTC	CATSRVIQASTQETQYF
NA	TRBV5-1	NA	TRBJ2-7	TGCGCCAGCAGCTTGGTTCAGGGGGGGACAGACGAGCAGTACTTC	CASSLVQGGTDEQYF
TRBD1	TRBV11-2	NA	TRBJ2-2	TGTGCCAGCAGCCTCGGACAGGAAAACACCGGGGAGCTGTTTTTT	CASSLGQENTGELFF
NA	TRBV7-6	NA	TRBJ2-1	TGTGCCAGCAGCTCGACCAATGAGCAGTTCTTC	CASSSTNEQFF
NA	TRBV19	NA	TRBJ1-1	TGTGCCAGTAGTATATCACTCCGGGGGGACACTGAAGCTTTCTTT	CASSISLRGDTEAFF
TRBD2	TRBV6-5	NA	TRBJ2-2	TGTGCCAGCACCATTAGCGGGACTAACACCGGGGAGCTGTTTTTT	CASTISGTNTGELFF
NA	TRBV4-1	NA	TRBJ1-1	TGCGCCAGCAGCCCCGGGCCACAGAACACTGAAGCTTTCTTT	CASSPGPQNTEAFF
NA	TRBV19	NA	TRBJ1-1	TGTGCCACCACCCGGGGCACTGAAGCTTTCTTT	CATTRGTEAFF
TRBD2	TRBV9	NA	TRBJ2-3	TGTGCCAGCAGCGTAGGTAGCGGGGGGGCCACAGATACGCAGTATTTT	CASSVGSGGATDTQYF
NA	TRBV7-9	once	TRBJ2-1	TGTGCCAGCAGCCTCGACGGGCACAATGAGCAGTTCTTC	CASSLDGHNEQFF
NA	TRBV7-8	NA	TRBJ2-7	TGTGCCAGCAGCACCGGGGGTGGGACAGCTTCCTACGAGCAGTACTTC	CASSTGGGTASYEQYF
NA	TRBV7-2	NA	TRBJ2-5	TGTGCCAGCAGCTTGGAGAGGGGGGGGGAGACCCAGTACTTC	CASSLERGGETQYF
NA	TRBV7-8	once	TRBJ2-7	TGTGCCAGCAGCTTATCTCTGGGCCAACCCGACGAGCAGTACTTC	CASSLSLGQPDEQYF
TRBD1	TRBV11-3	NA	TRBJ1-2	TGTGCCAGCAGCACCCTTTGGACAGGGGGCTCCTATGGCTACACCTTC	CASSTLWTGGSYGYTF
NA	TRBV30	NA	TRBJ2-3	TGTGCCTGGAGTCTGGCTGGGCCCACAGATACGCAGTATTTT	CAWSLAGPTDTQYF
NA	TRBV4-1	NA	TRBJ2-1	TGCGCCAGCAGCCAAGATCAGAGCTCCTACAATGAGCAGTTCTTC	CASSQDQSSYNEQFF
TRBD2	TRBV15	NA	TRBJ2-5	TGTGCCACCAGCAGAGCCGGGGGGGTCTATGAGACCCAGTACTTC	CATSRAGGVYETQYF
NA	TRBV7-6	NA	TRBJ1-3	TGTGCCAGCAGCTCAACGAGGGGGGAGCTGAGTATTAGAAACACCATATATTTT	CASSSTRGELSIRNTIYF
TRBD1	TRBV19	NA	TRBJ1-5	TGTGCCAGTAGTATCGGACAGGAGGGATATAGCAATCAGCCCCAGCATTTT	CASSIGQEGYSNQPQHF